This entry features one TCR beta chain sequence. Profiling relied on immunoSEQ multiplex PCR, and the TCRdb table lists in-frame clones only, not all of them. Counted here are 2 million to 2.5 million clones, approximately 96% occurring once; the ten biggest clones make up less than 0.15%. This CDR3 has 17 residues. Germline CDR1 reads SGHTA; CDR2 reads FQGNSA. V shed 5 bases and J 0 bases; nucleotides not matched to a gene: 10. The study enrolled healthy HIV-negative adults without recent acute infections or vaccinations as donors. The data are from a study of shared clonotypes between healthy human individuals.

This TCR was sampled from a young man in good health. This chain uses TRBV7-2 with TRBJ2-1; 7 bases match TRBD2. Sequencing was performed on naive CD4+ T cells sorted from blood. Sample subset: CD45RA+ positively selected. The CDR3 sequence: CASSRYPSGSSYNEQFF. CDR3 bases: TGTGCCAGCAGCCGATACCCTAGCGGAAGCTCCTACAATGAGCAGTTCTTC.